Following are 21 T cell receptor beta chains from one sample sequenced in a study of CD8 T cells in ankylosing spondylitis (dated by TCRdb to 2016 to 2017). Library preparation used 5' RACE. The listed sequencing device is Illumina HiSeq 2500. The public reads were reanalyzed by TCRdb: fastp trimming at Q25, MiXCR alignment, in-frame beta chains only. CDR3 protein duplicates are merged, each entry listing the most common genes and DNA. This sample has more than 60,000 distinct CDR3 sequences in its table, and roughly 5% of those were observed once. The ten largest make up around 2.2% of the sample. Sequencing input: blood, either unsorted or a sorted T cell fraction (not recorded which). The receptors originated from a male donor with ankylosing spondylitis or in good health (not recorded which).

This clonotype was detected ten times or more. V usage is TRBV18 and J usage is TRBJ1-1; D is unresolved. V dropped 5 bases and J dropped 1 base, with 14 bases sitting between them. CDR1 and CDR2 (germline): KGHSH, LQKENI. This CDR3 spans 15 amino acids. The CDR3 nucleotides are TGTGCCAGCTCATCAGCTTGGGGAGAGAACACTGAAGCTTTCTTT. Amino acid sequence: CASSSAWGENTEAFF.

This clonotype was seen ten or more times. The rearrangement uses TRBV18 and TRBJ2-1; the match to TRBD2 covers 16 bases. Germline V gives CDR1 KGHSH, CDR2 LQKENI. This CDR3 has 16 residues. Germline trimming cut 3 bases from V and 7 bases from J; bases unmatched to any gene: 3. The CDR3 DNA follows: TGTGCCAGCTCACCTTCGGGACTAGCGGGGGGGAATGAGCAGTTCTTC. Amino acids: CASSPSGLAGGNEQFF.

This clonotype was counted between two and nine times. The chain has TRBV10-3 and TRBJ2-5; tentative D call: TRBD2 (6 bases). The CDR3 spans 13 residues. Germline CDR1 is ENHRY and CDR2 is SYGVKD. Trimming left V 8 bases short and J 3 bases short, with 13 bases between. In DNA form, the CDR3 reads TGTGCCATCTCCGACGGGAGAAAAGAGACCCAGTACTTC. As protein: CAISDGRKETQYF.

This clonotype was found many times. This chain uses TRBV28 with TRBJ2-5; 9 bases line up with TRBD2. The germline CDR1 and CDR2 sequences are MDHEN and SYDVKM. V was clipped by 5 bases and J by 1 base; unmatched bases: 5. There are 15 residues in the CDR3. CDR3 loop: CASSPLTSGQETQYF. The DNA of the CDR3 is TGTGCCAGCAGTCCCCTGACTAGCGGCCAAGAGACCCAGTACTTC.

This clonotype came up many times. The J gene is TRBJ2-5, the V gene TRBV12-3 or TRBV12-4; D possibly corresponds to TRBD2 (6 bases). The V end lost 2 bases, the J end lost 4 bases, and 11 bases lay between the germline ends. The CDR3 spans 14 residues. The CDR3 here is CASSLLAGRETQYF. CDR3 DNA sequence: TGTGCCAGCAGTTTATTGGCGGGGAGAGAGACCCAGTACTTC.

This clonotype was seen ten or more times. The chain is built from TRBV4-1 and TRBJ2-2, with 8 nucleotides matching TRBD1. This CDR3 has 15 amino acids. Germline V gene sequence: CDR1 MGHRA, CDR2 YSYEKL. Trimming cost V 4 bases and J 5 bases; bases outside gene matches: 6. CDR3 coding DNA: TGCGCCAGCAGCCGTGGACAGGGAATGACCGGGGAGCTGTTTTTT. It yields the protein CASSRGQGMTGELFF.

This clonotype has at least ten counts. The rearrangement uses TRBV18 and TRBJ1-1; D gene unclear. The germline V gene encodes CDR1 KGHSH and CDR2 LQKENI. V lost 0 bases and J lost 2, with 10 bases in between. The CDR3 extends over 15 amino acids. CDR3 nucleotides: TGTGCCAGCTCACCACCGGGCCGGGATAACACTGAAGCTTTCTTT. Translation gives CASSPPGRDNTEAFF.

This clonotype was recorded at least ten times. V usage is TRBV12-3 or TRBV12-4 and J usage is TRBJ1-2; D perhaps matches TRBD1 (5 bases). The CDR3 contains 15 residues. With 2 bases removed from V and 4 bases from J, the gap between germline ends came to 14 bases. The CDR3 sequence: CASSLPARGLYGYTF. The CDR3 region has the DNA TGTGCCAGCAGTTTACCCGCGAGGGGACTCTATGGCTACACCTTC.

This clonotype has a count of ten or more. The V gene is TRBV18, the J gene TRBJ2-7; maybe TRBD2 (5 bases). Trimming took 0 bases from V and 5 from J, leaving 11 bases between them. Germline V gives CDR1 KGHSH, CDR2 LQKENI. The length of the CDR3 is 14 residues. The CDR3 sequence: CASSPPGASDEQYF. The CDR3 DNA follows: TGTGCCAGCTCACCACCGGGAGCTTCCGACGAGCAGTACTTC.

Many counts were recorded for this clonotype. This rearrangement joins TRBV29-1 to TRBJ2-7; D not certain. Trimming took 4 bases from V and 5 from J, leaving 6 bases between them. The CDR3 is 10 residues long. Germline CDR1 SQVTM, CDR2 ANQGSEA. Here the CDR3 DNA reads TGCAGCGTTGGAACCGACGAGCAGTACTTC. It yields the protein CSVGTDEQYF.

This clonotype was detected many times. The gene calls are TRBV11-2 and TRBJ2-5, with D perhaps being TRBD1 or TRBD2 (5 bases each). The ends were cut back, 4 bases at V and 1 base at J, with 10 bases in the middle. Germline V lookup: CDR1 SGHAT, CDR2 FQNNGV. The CDR3 is 14 residues long. Written as DNA, the CDR3 is TGTGCCAGCAGCTCCCCGGGGCCCCAAGAGACCCAGTACTTC. Translation: CASSSPGPQETQYF.

This clonotype has a count of ten or more. The V call is TRBV6-6, the J call TRBJ2-5; no definite D call. This CDR3 is 11 amino acids long. The germline CDR1 and CDR2 sequences are MNHNY and SVGAGI (reference sequence). Trimming cost V 2 bases and J 4 bases, with 2 bases left between them. CDR3 sequence (DNA): TGTGCCAGCAGTTACGTAGAGACCCAGTACTTC. Translated: CASSYVETQYF.

This clonotype showed up many times. This chain connects TRBV27 to TRBJ1-2; D gene unclear. This CDR3 region has 15 residues. V was cut by 3 bases and J by 0 bases, with 11 bases left in between. Germline V gene data show CDR1 as MNHEY and CDR2 as SMNVEV (reference sequence). The CDR3 sequence is CASSFGGATNYGYTF. The CDR3 DNA is TGTGCCAGCAGTTTCGGAGGCGCCACTAACTATGGCTACACCTTC.

V usage is TRBV10-3 and J usage is TRBJ2-7; D call uncertain. The CDR3 covers 14 residues. V lost 5 bases, J lost 6 bases, and 17 bases lay in between. Per germline, CDR1 ENHRY and CDR2 SYGVKD. CDR3 protein: CAISHPGQTCEQYF. In DNA form, the CDR3 reads TGTGCCATCAGTCATCCGGGCCAGACTTGCGAGCAGTACTTC.

This clonotype was recorded at least ten times. V gene TRBV5-6 combines with J gene TRBJ2-7; 9 bases agree with TRBD1. This CDR3 region has 15 residues. Losses at the gene ends were 2 bases for V and 5 bases for J; bases not matched to a gene: 8. Germline CDR1 and CDR2: SGHDT and YYEEEE. This CDR3 reads CASSFRGTGPHEQYF. CDR3 DNA sequence: TGTGCCAGCAGCTTTCGGGGGACAGGGCCCCACGAGCAGTACTTC.

In this sample, this clonotype turned up many times. The chain links TRBV5-1 to TRBJ2-7; D is possibly TRBD2 (5 bases). CDR1 and CDR2 from the germline V gene are SGHRS and YFSETQ. The CDR3 consists of 17 residues. V lost 2 bases to trimming and J lost 0 bases, with 18 bases between them. The CDR3 loop reads CASSLMPGSQFSYEQYF. For the CDR3, the DNA is TGCGCCAGCAGCTTAATGCCGGGAAGCCAATTCTCCTACGAGCAGTACTTC.

This clonotype occurred many times. The V and J genes are TRBV27 and TRBJ1-5; D ambiguous. The CDR3 totals 14 residues. V lost 4 bases, J lost 0 bases, and 7 bases lay in between. Germline-derived CDR1 and CDR2 are MNHEY and SMNVEV (reference sequence). The CDR3 here is CASSYQASNQPQHF. CDR3 nucleotides: TGTGCCAGCAGTTACCAGGCTAGCAATCAGCCCCAGCATTTT.

At least ten counts were recorded for this clonotype. This chain connects TRBV19 to TRBJ2-2; 7 positions match TRBD1. There are 15 residues in the CDR3. V lost 7 bases, J lost 0 bases, and 5 bases stayed unmatched. Looked up from germline, CDR1 is LNHDA and CDR2 is SQIVND (reference sequence). In DNA, the CDR3 is TGTGCCAGTACCCCGACAGGGCCGAACACCGGGGAGCTGTTTTTT. This gives the protein CASTPTGPNTGELFF.

This clonotype was seen ten or more times. V gene TRBV4-3 combines with J gene TRBJ2-3; D not resolved. This CDR3 comprises 15 residues. V was pared by 1 base and J by 4 bases, with 12 bases between. The germline gives CDR1 LGHNA, CDR2 YSLEER. CDR3 region: CASSQVTVGPDTQYF. As DNA, the CDR3 is TGCGCCAGCAGCCAAGTAACGGTAGGGCCAGATACGCAGTATTTT.

Many counts were recorded for this clonotype. This sequence joins TRBV4-2 and TRBJ2-2, with TRBD2 identical over 8 bases. The CDR3 sequence is 16 residues long. J was trimmed by 6 bases and V by 0 bases; bases with no gene match: 6. The germline V gene encodes CDR1 LGHNA and CDR2 YNFKEQ. This chain's CDR3 is CASSQDIGGAPGELFF. The CDR3 nucleotides are TGTGCCAGCAGCCAAGATATCGGGGGGGCCCCCGGGGAGCTGTTTTTT.

The sample holds many counts of this clonotype. The chain joins TRBV20-1 to TRBJ2-1, with TRBD2 matching 10 bases. CDR3 length: 14 amino acids. Germline CDR1 and CDR2: DFQATT and SNEGSKA (reference sequence). V shed 4 bases and J 4 bases; nucleotides not matched to a gene: 4. Here the CDR3 DNA reads TGCAGTGCTAAACCGGGACTAGCGTACAATGAGCAGTTCTTC. Protein: CSAKPGLAYNEQFF.